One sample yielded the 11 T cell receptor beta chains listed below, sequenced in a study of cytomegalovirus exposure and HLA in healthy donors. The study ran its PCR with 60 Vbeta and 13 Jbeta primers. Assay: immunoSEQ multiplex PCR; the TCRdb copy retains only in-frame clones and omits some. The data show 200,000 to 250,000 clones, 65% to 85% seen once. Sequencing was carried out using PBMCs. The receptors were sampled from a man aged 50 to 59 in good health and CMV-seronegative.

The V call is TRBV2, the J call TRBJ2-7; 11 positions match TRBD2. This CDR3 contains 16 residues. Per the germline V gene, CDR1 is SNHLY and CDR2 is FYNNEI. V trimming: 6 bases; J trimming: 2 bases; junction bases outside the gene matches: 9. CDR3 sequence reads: CASSLKTSGIPYEQYF. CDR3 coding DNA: TGTGCCAGCAGCCTCAAGACTAGCGGGATCCCCTACGAGCAGTACTTC.

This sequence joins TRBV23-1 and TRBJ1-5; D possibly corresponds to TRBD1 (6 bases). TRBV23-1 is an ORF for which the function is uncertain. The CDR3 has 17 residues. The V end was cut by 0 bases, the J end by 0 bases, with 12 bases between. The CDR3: CASSQSGAAYSNQPQHF. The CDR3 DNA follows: TGCGCCAGCAGTCAATCGGGGGCAGCATATAGCAATCAGCCCCAGCATTTT.

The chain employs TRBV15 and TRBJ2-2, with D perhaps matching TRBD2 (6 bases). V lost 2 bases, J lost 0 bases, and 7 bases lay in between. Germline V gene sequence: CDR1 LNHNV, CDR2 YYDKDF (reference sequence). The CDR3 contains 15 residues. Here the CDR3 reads CATSRLATNTGELFF. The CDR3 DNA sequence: TGTGCCACCAGCAGACTAGCGACGAACACCGGGGAGCTGTTTTTT.

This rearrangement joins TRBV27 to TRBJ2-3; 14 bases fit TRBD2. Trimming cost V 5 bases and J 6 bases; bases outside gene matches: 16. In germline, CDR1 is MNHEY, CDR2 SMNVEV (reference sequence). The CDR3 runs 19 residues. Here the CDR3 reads CASSPRAGTSGSAFDTQYF. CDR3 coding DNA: TGTGCCAGCAGTCCCCGCGCCGGGACTAGCGGGAGTGCGTTTGATACGCAGTATTTT.

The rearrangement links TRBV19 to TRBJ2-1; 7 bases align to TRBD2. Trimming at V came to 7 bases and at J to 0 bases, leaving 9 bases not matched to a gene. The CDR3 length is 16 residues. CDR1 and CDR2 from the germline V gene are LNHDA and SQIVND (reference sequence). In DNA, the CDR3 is TGTGCCAGTACCATTGGGCTAGCGGCCTCCTACAATGAGCAGTTCTTC. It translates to CASTIGLAASYNEQFF.

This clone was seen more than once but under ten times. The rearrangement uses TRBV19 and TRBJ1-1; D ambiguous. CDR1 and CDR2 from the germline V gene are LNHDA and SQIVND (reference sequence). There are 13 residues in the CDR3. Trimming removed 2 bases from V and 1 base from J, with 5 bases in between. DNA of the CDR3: TGTGCCAGTAGTATACAGGAGAACACTGAAGCTTTCTTT. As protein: CASSIQENTEAFF.

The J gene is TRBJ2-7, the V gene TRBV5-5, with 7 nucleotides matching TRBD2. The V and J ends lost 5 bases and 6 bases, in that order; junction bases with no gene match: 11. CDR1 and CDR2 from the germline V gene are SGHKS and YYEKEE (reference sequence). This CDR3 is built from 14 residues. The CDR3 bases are TGTGCCAGCAGTGTCCGGGGGGACCCTCTCGAGCAGTACTTC. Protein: CASSVRGDPLEQYF.

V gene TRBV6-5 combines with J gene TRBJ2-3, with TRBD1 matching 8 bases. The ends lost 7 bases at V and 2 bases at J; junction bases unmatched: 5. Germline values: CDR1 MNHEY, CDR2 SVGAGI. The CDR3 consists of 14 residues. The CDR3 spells CASTRDRLTDTQYF. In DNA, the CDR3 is TGTGCCAGCACCCGGGACAGGCTCACAGATACGCAGTATTTT.

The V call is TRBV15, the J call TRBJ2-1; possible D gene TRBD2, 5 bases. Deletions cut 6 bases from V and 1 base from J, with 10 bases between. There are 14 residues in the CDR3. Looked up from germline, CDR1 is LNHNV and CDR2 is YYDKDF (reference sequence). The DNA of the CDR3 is TGTGCCACCAGGCCTCGGGGTTCCTACAATGAGCAGTTCTTC. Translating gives CATRPRGSYNEQFF.

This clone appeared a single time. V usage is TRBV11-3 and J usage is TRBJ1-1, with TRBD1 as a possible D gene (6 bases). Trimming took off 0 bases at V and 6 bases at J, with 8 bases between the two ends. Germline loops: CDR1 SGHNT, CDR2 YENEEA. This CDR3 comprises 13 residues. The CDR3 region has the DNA TGTGCCAGCAGCTTAGATCGGACAGCTGAAGCTTTCTTT. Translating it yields CASSLDRTAEAFF.

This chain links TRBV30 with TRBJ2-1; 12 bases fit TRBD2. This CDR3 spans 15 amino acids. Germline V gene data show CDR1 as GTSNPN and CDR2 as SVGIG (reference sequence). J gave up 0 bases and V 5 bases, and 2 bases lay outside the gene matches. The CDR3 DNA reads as TGTGCCTGGGCTAGCGGGAGGGGCTCCTACAATGAGCAGTTCTTC. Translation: CAWASGRGSYNEQFF.